Listed here is a single T cell receptor beta chain. Per the authors' pipeline: Reference gene primer amplification in the assay estimated nucleated cell counts. Method: immunoSEQ multiplex PCR; TCRdb's copy keeps in-frame clones and lacks some. Clone size and V and J calls were adopted from that table, with D and trimming inferred from the DNA. Seen here are tens of thousands of clones, almost 85% observed once, and the top ten hold 0.95% to 1.5%. The source of the sample is a study of blood T cell repertoires in COVID-19. Study-wide context: Nucleic acid was either cDNA or gDNA, and it came from T cells, B-cell-depleted T cells, or PBMCs.

V lost 5 bases and J 0 bases, leaving 7 bases between the germline ends. Germline V gene data show CDR1 as LNHDA and CDR2 as SQIVND (reference sequence). There are 14 residues in the CDR3. Sequenced input: peripheral blood. The sequence came from an elderly woman with acute or convalescent COVID-19. V is TRBV19 and J is TRBJ2-2; D unclear. CDR3 in DNA: TGTGCCAGTAGTGAAACTACGAACACCGGGGAGCTGTTTTTT. Translating it yields CASSETTNTGELFF.